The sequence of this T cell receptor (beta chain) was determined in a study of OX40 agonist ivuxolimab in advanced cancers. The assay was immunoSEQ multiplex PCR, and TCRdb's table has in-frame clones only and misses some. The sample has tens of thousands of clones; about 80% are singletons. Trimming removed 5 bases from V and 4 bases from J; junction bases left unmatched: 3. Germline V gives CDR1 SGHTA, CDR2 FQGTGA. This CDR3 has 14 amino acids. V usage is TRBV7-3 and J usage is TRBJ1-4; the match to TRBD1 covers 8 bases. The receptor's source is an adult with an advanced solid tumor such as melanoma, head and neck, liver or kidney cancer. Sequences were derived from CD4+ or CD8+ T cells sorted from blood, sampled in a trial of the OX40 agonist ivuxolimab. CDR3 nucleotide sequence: TGTGCCAGCAGCCGGACAGGGCGTAATGAAAAACTGTTTTTT. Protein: CASSRTGRNEKLFF.